This passage covers 2 T cell receptor beta chains from one sample sequenced in a study of T cell responses to AZD1222 COVID-19 vaccine. Sequenced by immunoSEQ multiplex PCR; TCRdb stores in-frame clones only, minus some. This sample yields fewer than 120,000 clones, of which 70% to 90% are seen a single time; roughly 14% belongs to the top ten. The material sequenced was peripheral blood, taken 28 days after the second AZD1222 dose. These TCRs come from an adult who received the AZD1222 COVID-19 vaccine.

J is TRBJ1-1 and V is TRBV7-9; no reliable D call. The V gene's germline CDR1 is SEHNR and CDR2 FQNEAQ (reference sequence). The length of the CDR3 is 12 residues. The V and J ends lost 3 bases and 3 bases respectively, with 5 bases between them. CDR3 in DNA: TGTGCCAGCAGCTTCGGGTACACTGAAGCTTTCTTT. Residues: CASSFGYTEAFF. The full variable domain, its missing parts supplied by reference TRBV7-9 and TRBJ1-1, is DTGVSQNPRHKITKRGQNVTFRCDPISEHNRLYWYRQTLGQGPEFLTYFQNEAQLEKSRLLSDRFSAERPKGSFSTLEIQRTEQGDSAMYLCASSFGYTEAFFGQGTRLTVV.

The J gene is TRBJ1-1, the V gene TRBV6-5, with D perhaps matching TRBD1 (5 bases). The germline V and J ends were trimmed by 8 bases and 4 bases, with 17 bases remaining between them. Germline V gene data show CDR1 as MNHEY and CDR2 as SVGAGI. The CDR3 is 14 residues long. The CDR3 DNA reads TGTGCCAGCGAAAGTTGGGCAGGGCGCACTGAAGCTTTCTTT. Its translation: CASESWAGRTEAFF.